This T cell receptor (beta chain) was captured in a study of T cells in Graves' hyperthyroidism and ophthalmopathy (dated 2019 in TCRdb). Some background on the complete study: Peripheral blood samples were taken at initial diagnosis, before any treatment was given. TCR V-J signatures able to tell the groups apart were searched for in a discovery cohort of 90 to 100 patients, of whom more than 40 had Graves' ophthalmopathy and 57 had stable Graves' hyperthyroidism. An independent validation cohort of around 19 hyperthyroidism patients and some 15 patients who later progressed to ophthalmopathy tested prospective prediction of ophthalmopathy. The 100 discovery patients were randomly divided into training and test sets at a 7:3 ratio. The study also compared thyroid tissue and blood T-cell repertoires from several Graves' hyperthyroidism patients. After blood sampling, hyperthyroidism patients were treated with methimazole at a starting dose of 30 mg daily, and ophthalmopathy patients were treated with high-dose intravenous methylprednisolone. TCR Vbeta CDR3 sequencing of some 140 peripheral blood samples (approximately 44 ophthalmopathy, about 74 hyperthyroidism and roughly 17 progressor patients) is reported in the paper.

What the study reported, not specific to this receptor: In validation, progression to ophthalmopathy was predicted by the model with approximately 67% sensitivity and under 85% specificity, a median of approximately 6.5 months before onset. Sample size was not statistically predetermined, and blinding of investigators to group allocation was not performed. A 13 V-J signature model separated ophthalmopathy from stable hyperthyroidism, with about 90% sensitivity and about 81% specificity in cross-validation and 80%/75% in testing. Blood samples also contained most of the expanded thyroid clonotypes (frequency above 0.001), which suggests that blood repertoires may reflect thyroid immune responses.

The TCR beta CDR3 regions were amplified from the RNA transcripts. For the first round of RT-PCR on the TCR CDR3, the HTBI primer set was used together with the Qiagen OneStep RT-PCR kit. A second multiplex PCR round built the libraries, followed by size selection and purification. The libraries were sequenced on an Illumina HiSeq2000 using paired-end 100 bp reads. Turning to the authors' computational methods: SOAPnuke was used to process the raw data, removing reads that contained adapters or uncalled bases, had a mean Phred below 15, or lacked an exact match to the constant primer or identifier. COPE v1.2.5 was used to merge the high-quality paired reads, and each unique nucleotide sequence was defined as a clonotype. MiTCR v1.1 was used to align the clonotypes against IMGT TRBV, TRBD and TRBJ reference segments. The analysis was restricted to V-J combinations with a frequency above 0.0001, which together covered 99.2% of the repertoires. The TCS score was defined as the ratio of F50 (clonal expansion) to E x V (chaos), calculated using BLOSUM62-based TCRdist between CDR3 peptides within each V-J. Welch's t-statistics and random forest reduced approximately 520 V-J features to about 13, which were used in a naive Bayes classifier (R e1071). TCRdb itself trimmed the public reads at Q25 with fastp, ran MiXCR and retained productive beta chains. CDR3 protein sequences are deduplicated, and each keeps its most common genes and DNA. It is TCRdb's table, rather than the study itself, that gives the V and J calls and clone size. The sample records 350,000 to 450,000 distinct CDR3 sequences, around 15% of which are singletons. The top ten constitute around 30% of the sample.

Details on this clonotype: No antigen is known for it. The conserved phenylalanine or tryptophan is not found at the CDR3 terminus, so this likely reflects a read error.

Moderately to severely active disease, a Clinical Activity Score of at least 3, a NOSPECS grade of at least 4, and a duration under 3 months were present in ophthalmopathy patients. The study excluded patients with uncontrolled infections, other autoimmune diseases, pregnancy or lactation. Diagnoses relied on clinical symptoms, serum thyroxine and TRAb, thyroid ultrasound and orbital computed tomography. Ficoll-Paque density gradient centrifugation was used to isolate PBMCs from approximately 10 ml of fresh peripheral blood. Trizol reagent was used to extract total RNA, and RNA quality was then checked on an Agilent 2100 Bioanalyzer. The CDR3 is 16 amino acids long, termini counted. Only CDR3 DNA remains: 48 bases, in frame from the first base. V and J are trimmed by 6 bases and 4 bases, and the gene matches miss 11 bases of the junction. Looking up the germline V gene yields CDR1 MDHEN and CDR2 SYDVKM.

Sequencing was performed on blood. The clonotype was recovered from a man between 50 and 59 years old with Graves' ophthalmopathy. Recombination joined TRBV28 with TRBJ2-1; TRBD1 agrees with 8 junctional bases. The bases are TGTGCCAGCAGGTTACTCACGGGACAGGAGTACAATGAGCAGTTCCTC. It specifies CASRLLTGQEYNEQFL.